This T cell receptor beta chain was profiled in a study of cytomegalovirus exposure and HLA in healthy donors. General observations from the study: TCR clusters originating in the first cohort tended to co-occur in the 120 validation repertoires, according to a later analysis. Rarity characterized most TCR sequences, yet some public TCRs appeared in many donors.

Profiling relied on immunoSEQ multiplex PCR, and the TCRdb table lists in-frame clones only, not all of them. The sample includes roughly 65,000 clones, approximately 92% of them seen just once. With regard to this clone: Antigen specificity is unknown.

Sequences were obtained from PBMCs. This TCR came from a man younger than 35 in good health and CMV-seropositive.

CDR3 residues: CASSMAGPYEQYF. DNA of the CDR3: TGTGCCAGTAGTATGGCAGGGCCCTACGAGCAGTACTTC. The V and J genes are TRBV19 and TRBJ2-7; a possible D gene is TRBD1 (5 bases). Germline-derived CDR1 and CDR2 are LNHDA and SQIVND (reference sequence). The CDR3 length is 13 residues. V was pared by 3 bases and J by 2 bases, with 8 bases between.